This TCR beta chain was retrieved from a study of blood T cell repertoires in COVID-19. Here immunoSEQ multiplex PCR was the method, and the copy in TCRdb shows in-frame clones only, minus some. Here the sample spans some 260,000 clones, about nine tenths being singletons. Trimming took 2 bases from V and 7 from J, leaving 15 bases between them. CDR3 length equals 15 residues. The germline gives CDR1 SGHRS, CDR2 YFSETQ. The participants were between about 18 and 95 years old and came from some 23 US areas. Assignments of participants to cohorts depended upon their own reported clinical history. In its sample, this clone was seen once.

The chain has TRBV5-1 and TRBJ1-4; TRBD1 might be the D (5 bases). The TCR was taken from a man aged 35-49 years who had recovered from COVID-19. The sequencing input was PBMCs or T cells enriched from blood (not recorded which). The CDR3 DNA reads as TGCGCCAGCAGCTTCTTAGGGGAATCGGTTGAAAAACTGTTTTTT. Protein product: CASSFLGESVEKLFF.